This T cell receptor (beta chain) was sequenced during a study of CD8 T cells in Susac syndrome. Study information: When their blood was taken, patients with Susac syndrome were therapy-naive, taking corticosteroids, or taking intravenous immunoglobulin alone.

An amount of RNA that ranged from roughly 0.45 to 1 ug was reverse transcribed with random hexamers. TCR beta CDR3 was amplified by immunoSEQ covering 54 Vbeta and 13 Jbeta. MiXCR was run by TCRdb on the immunoSEQ multiplex PCR reads, yielding one entry per CDR3 protein. This sample has 95,000 to 150,000 distinct CDR3 sequences, with nearly 96% found just once. FACS was used to enrich TEMRA cells, whereas the CD8+ and CD4+ T cells were obtained by negative isolation. The origin of this receptor is a human donor with Susac syndrome. The sample taken for sequencing was CD4+ T cells from PBMCs.

CDR3 in amino acids: CASSLVESGSPAFF. CDR3 in DNA: TGTGCCAGCAGTTTAGTAGAATCGGGCAGCCCCGCTTTCTTT. The V gene is TRBV12-3 or TRBV12-4, the J gene TRBJ1-1; D call uncertain. V was cut by 1 base and J by 11 bases, with 17 bases left in between. The CDR3 runs 14 residues.